One and the same sample provided the 32 T cell receptor beta chains below, sequenced in a study of blood T cell repertoires in COVID-19. This table comes from immunoSEQ multiplex PCR, and its TCRdb copy is limited to in-frame clones, with some not included. The repertoire holds approximately 200,000 clones, with around 90% as singletons. Sequencing input: PBMCs or T cells enriched from blood (not recorded which). The receptors originated from a woman aged 25-40 years who had recovered from COVID-19.

CDR3 in amino acids: CASSLWTGLNTEAFF. CDR3 nucleotide sequence: TGTGCCAGCAGCTTATGGACAGGGTTGAACACTGAAGCTTTCTTT. V gene TRBV5-6 combines with J gene TRBJ1-1; 8 bases are shared with TRBD1. The CDR3 length is 15 residues. V shed 2 bases, J shed 0 bases, and the junction held 3 bases outside the gene matches. From germline, CDR1 is SGHDT and CDR2 YYEEEE.

This chain connects TRBV5-5 to TRBJ1-6; D is unresolved. V was trimmed by 0 bases and J by 6 bases, leaving 10 bases between them. This CDR3 has 15 residues. Per germline, CDR1 SGHKS and CDR2 YYEKEE (reference sequence). The CDR3 protein is CASSLVVDSNSPLHF. The CDR3 DNA sequence: TGTGCCAGCAGCTTGGTGGTCGATAGTAATTCACCCCTCCACTTT. Full variable domain (rest looked up from reference TRBV5-5 and TRBJ1-6): DAGVTQSPTHLIKTRGQQVTLRCSPISGHKSVSWYQQVLGQGPQFIFQYYEKEERGRGNFPDRFSARQFPNYSSELNVNALLLGDSALYLCASSLVVDSNSPLHFGNGTRLTVT.

CDR3: CASKQGAVGTDTQYF. CDR3 coding DNA: TGTGCCAGCAAACAGGGGGCAGTAGGCACAGATACGCAGTATTTT. The chain couples TRBV7-8 to TRBJ2-3, with TRBD1 matching 9 bases. Germline lookup yields CDR1 SGHVS and CDR2 FQNEAQ. This CDR3 is 15 amino acids long. V shed 7 bases and J 1 base; nucleotides not matched to a gene: 6.

The rearrangement uses TRBV4-1 and TRBJ1-1; weak D call: TRBD1 (5 bases). The CDR3 runs to 12 residues. Trimming removed 6 bases from V and 6 bases from J, with 11 bases in between. CDR1 is MGHRA, CDR2 YSYEKL, per germline. CDR3 nucleotide sequence: TGCGCCAGCAGAGCAGCGGGGGCTGAAGCTTTCTTT. Its translation: CASRAAGAEAFF.

The chain employs TRBV28 and TRBJ1-5; 7 bases map to TRBD1. V lost 2 bases to trimming and J lost 5 bases; unmatched junction nucleotides: 3. Germline V lookup: CDR1 MDHEN, CDR2 SYDVKM. The CDR3 consists of 14 residues. The CDR3 DNA reads TGTGCCAGCAGTTTAACAGGGGAGGATCAGCCCCAGCATTTT. Translation: CASSLTGEDQPQHF.

This clone is a singleton in its sample. The gene calls are TRBV4-3 and TRBJ2-2, with 11 bases matching TRBD2. Germline V lookup: CDR1 LGHNA, CDR2 YSLEER. V shed 3 bases and J 4 bases; nucleotides not matched to a gene: 10. This CDR3 has 18 amino acids. This chain's CDR3 is CASSHPLLAGGPTGELFF. In DNA form, the CDR3 reads TGCGCCAGCAGCCATCCGTTATTAGCGGGGGGGCCCACCGGGGAGCTGTTTTTT.

The gene calls are TRBV7-8 and TRBJ1-2; maybe TRBD1 (6 bases). The V and J ends lost 5 bases and 1 base respectively, with 14 bases between them. The V gene's germline CDR1 is SGHVS and CDR2 FQNEAQ. The CDR3 is 15 residues long. CDR3 in amino acids: CASSKGQTHNYGYTF. The CDR3 bases are TGTGCCAGCAGCAAAGGACAGACCCATAACTATGGCTACACCTTC.

The V call is TRBV19, the J call TRBJ2-2; D remains unclear. This CDR3 region has 14 residues. V was shortened by 0 bases and J by 1 base, with 3 bases between the two germline ends. The germline V gene encodes CDR1 LNHDA and CDR2 SQIVND (reference sequence). This CDR3 reads CASSIDRNTGELFF. The CDR3 bases are TGTGCCAGTAGTATAGACAGGAACACCGGGGAGCTGTTTTTT.

This sequence joins TRBV7-2 and TRBJ2-3, with D possibly TRBD2 on 5 matching bases. The V gene lost 4 bases and the J gene lost 6 bases, with 11 bases spanning the gap. Germline V CDR1 and CDR2: SGHTA, FQGNSA. The CDR3 runs 13 residues. Written as DNA, the CDR3 is TGTGCCAGCAGCTCCCTACTAGGGGATACGCAGTATTTT. This codes for CASSSLLGDTQYF.

This clone was counted a few times. The chain links TRBV25-1 to TRBJ2-7; no reliable D call. Trimming stripped 4 bases from V and 0 bases from J, with 7 bases between. CDR1 MGHDK and CDR2 SYGVNS come from the germline V gene. This CDR3 comprises 13 residues. The CDR3 is CASSVSSSYEQYF. DNA of the CDR3: TGTGCCAGCAGTGTATCCAGCTCCTACGAGCAGTACTTC.

V and J are TRBV6-5 and TRBJ2-7, with D possibly being TRBD1 (6 bases). Germline loops: CDR1 MNHEY, CDR2 SVGAGI. Trimming took 8 bases from V and 2 from J, leaving 16 bases between them. There are 14 residues in the CDR3. The CDR3 bases are TGTGCCAGCTTCCAGGGGACGCAAGCCTACGAGCAGTACTTC. Translating gives CASFQGTQAYEQYF.

The CDR3 coding sequence is TGTGCCAGCAGTTACTTCGCCGGGAATGGCTACACCTTC. Translation gives CASSYFAGNGYTF. The chain joins TRBV6-2 or TRBV6-3 to TRBJ1-2; the D is unclear. With 1 base removed from V and 6 bases from J, the gap between germline ends came to 9 bases. The CDR3 runs to 13 residues. Germline V gene sequence: CDR1 MNHEY, CDR2 SVGEGT.

The J gene is TRBJ1-2, the V gene TRBV30; D is unresolved. Per germline, CDR1 GTSNPN and CDR2 SVGIG (reference sequence). There are 12 residues in the CDR3. The V end lost 1 base, the J end lost 8 bases, and 11 bases lay between the germline ends. CDR3 loop: CAWSGILRGYTF. CDR3 DNA sequence: TGTGCCTGGAGTGGGATCTTGCGGGGCTACACCTTC. Looking up the rest from reference TRBV30 and TRBJ1-2 gives the full variable domain: SQTIHQWPATLVQPVGSPLSLECTVEGTSNPNLYWYRQAAGRGLQLLFYSVGIGQISSEVPQNLSASRPQDRQFILSSKKLLLSDSGFYLCAWSGILRGYTFGSGTRLTVV.

The table lists this clone with a count of one. The V gene is TRBV5-1, the J gene TRBJ2-7, with TRBD1 matching 11 bases. Germline assignment: CDR1 SGHRS and CDR2 YFSETQ. This CDR3 contains 16 residues. J gave up 4 bases and V 2 bases, and 8 bases lay outside the gene matches. The CDR3 coding sequence is TGCGCCAGCAGCTTACAGGGACAGGGGGTCGTTTACGAGCAGTACTTC. This gives the protein CASSLQGQGVVYEQYF.

The V call is TRBV7-3, the J call TRBJ2-5, with TRBD2 identical over 12 bases. V lost 5 bases to trimming and J lost 7 bases; unmatched junction nucleotides: 5. Germline CDR1 and CDR2: SGHTA and FQGTGA. The CDR3 covers 14 residues. Here the CDR3 reads CASSPLAGGGTQYF. The CDR3 DNA reads as TGTGCCAGCAGCCCACTAGCGGGGGGCGGGACCCAGTACTTC.

The genes are TRBV3-1 (or the pseudogene TRBV3-2) and TRBJ2-3; D unresolved. From germline, CDR1 is LGHDT and CDR2 YNNKEL (reference sequence). The CDR3 runs to 13 residues. V gave up 1 base and J gave up 6 bases, with 8 bases separating them. The CDR3 region has the DNA TGTGCCAGCAGCCAAGCGATTCGGGATACGCAGTATTTT. This gives the protein CASSQAIRDTQYF.

This chain connects TRBV6-2 or TRBV6-3 to TRBJ1-1; 9 nucleotides agree with TRBD1. V shed 0 bases, J shed 10 bases, and the junction held 15 bases outside the gene matches. From germline, CDR1 is MNHEY and CDR2 SVGEGT. This CDR3 is built from 17 residues. CDR3 residues: CASSYSTKPLDRGGAFF. CDR3 DNA: TGTGCCAGCAGTTACTCTACAAAACCCCTGGACAGGGGAGGAGCTTTCTTT.

This sequence joins TRBV30 and TRBJ2-7, with TRBD1 as a possible D gene (6 bases). From germline, CDR1 is GTSNPN and CDR2 SVGIG (reference sequence). This CDR3 contains 13 residues. Trimming stripped 0 bases from V and 2 bases from J, with 8 bases between. CDR3 protein: CAWSVTGTYEQYF. For the CDR3, the DNA is TGTGCCTGGAGTGTGACAGGAACCTACGAGCAGTACTTC.

The chain links TRBV19 to TRBJ2-1, with 11 nucleotides matching TRBD1. CDR3 length: 16 amino acids. The V gene's germline CDR1 is LNHDA and CDR2 SQIVND (reference sequence). Losses at the gene ends were 4 bases for V and 2 bases for J; bases not matched to a gene: 4. CDR3 loop: CASSRTGGGTYNEQFF. In nucleotides, the CDR3 is TGTGCCAGTAGTAGGACAGGGGGCGGCACCTACAATGAGCAGTTCTTC.

The sample holds one count of this clone. V gene TRBV6-5 combines with J gene TRBJ1-6; TRBD1 matches at 7 bases. The CDR3 runs 15 residues. Per the germline V gene, CDR1 is MNHEY and CDR2 is SVGAGI. V lost 7 bases to trimming and J lost 9 bases; unmatched junction nucleotides: 12. DNA for the CDR3: TGTGCCAGCAACGGAGGACAGGAAGACGGTTCACCCCTCCACTTT. It specifies CASNGGQEDGSPLHF.

This clone was seen more than once but under ten times. The CDR3 loop is CASSERDRYYGYTF. The CDR3 nucleotides read TGTGCCAGCAGTGAAAGGGACAGATACTATGGCTACACCTTC. This chain connects TRBV6-1 to TRBJ1-2; 7 nucleotides agree with TRBD1. This CDR3 contains 14 residues. Trimming took 2 bases from V and 3 from J; bases not matched to a gene: 3. Germline-derived CDR1 and CDR2 are MNHNS and SASEGT.

This chain connects TRBV10-3 to TRBJ1-4; D gene uncertain. V lost 0 bases, J lost 0 bases, and 5 bases lay in between. CDR1 and CDR2 from the germline V gene are ENHRY and SYGVKD. The CDR3 has 15 amino acids. CDR3 DNA sequence: TGTGCCATCAGTGAGTCGAGTGCAACTAATGAAAAACTGTTTTTT. Protein: CAISESSATNEKLFF.

V usage is TRBV20-1 and J usage is TRBJ2-7; TRBD2 aligns across 8 bases. J gave up 4 bases and V 3 bases, and 5 bases lay outside the gene matches. This CDR3 spans 13 amino acids. The V gene's germline CDR1 is DFQATT and CDR2 SNEGSKA (reference sequence). Here the CDR3 DNA reads TGCAGTGCTAGTCGAGCTAGCGGGTACGAGCAGTACTTC. Translation: CSASRASGYEQYF.

CDR3 residues: CASSVGVGGTQYF. The DNA for the CDR3 is TGTGCCAGCAGCGTAGGGGTAGGAGGGACGCAGTATTTT. J is TRBJ2-3 and V is TRBV9, with a possible D match to TRBD2 (6 bases). Trimming shortened V by 0 bases and J by 9 bases, and 11 bases separated the two germline ends. CDR1 is SGDLS, CDR2 YYNGEE, per germline. This CDR3 is built from 13 residues. The full variable domain, with the rest looked up from reference TRBV9 and TRBJ2-3, is DSGVTQTPKHLITATGQRVTLRCSPRSGDLSVYWYQQSLDQGLQFLIQYYNGEERAKGNILERFSAQQFPDLHSELNLSSLELGDSALYFCASSVGVGGTQYFGPGTRLTVL.

The count of this clone is one. The V gene is TRBV7-8, the J gene TRBJ1-1; D is possibly TRBD1 (5 bases). The CDR3 is 12 residues long. Germline V gene sequence: CDR1 SGHVS, CDR2 FQNEAQ. V shed 5 bases and J shed 5 bases, with 9 bases lying between them. DNA for the CDR3: TGTGCCAGCAGCCTGCACAGGACTGAAGCTTTCTTT. This translates into CASSLHRTEAFF.

Here the CDR3 DNA reads TGTGCCAGCAGCTTAGTGGGGGGCGGGAGGACCATAGAGACCCAGTACTTC. Its translation: CASSLVGGGRTIETQYF. The chain couples TRBV11-2 to TRBJ2-5; 8 bases line up with TRBD2. This CDR3 is built from 17 residues. V gave up 1 base and J gave up 4 bases; unmatched junction bases: 11. CDR1 and CDR2 (germline): SGHAT, FQNNGV.

The gene calls are TRBV11-2 and TRBJ1-1; possible D gene TRBD1, 6 bases. Looked up from germline, CDR1 is SGHAT and CDR2 is FQNNGV. The CDR3 has 13 residues. The ends were cut back, 1 base at V and 7 bases at J, with 10 bases in the middle. In DNA, the CDR3 is TGTGCCAGCAGCTTAGGCAGGGGTGATGAAGCTTTCTTT. It translates to CASSLGRGDEAFF.

V gene TRBV6-2 or TRBV6-3 combines with J gene TRBJ1-4, with no clear D. The germline gives CDR1 MNHEY, CDR2 SVGEGT. The ends were cut back, 5 bases at V and 0 bases at J, with 7 bases in the middle. The CDR3 is 14 residues long. CDR3 sequence (DNA): TGTGCCAGCAGTGAGATGGCAACTAATGAAAAACTGTTTTTT. This sequence encodes CASSEMATNEKLFF.

The V call is TRBV5-1, the J call TRBJ2-7; D is possibly TRBD1 (8 bases). The CDR3 is 15 amino acids. V dropped 4 bases and J dropped 1 base, with 15 bases sitting between them. CDR1 SGHRS and CDR2 YFSETQ come from the germline V gene. The CDR3 spells CASSAGDRISYEQYF. The CDR3, as DNA: TGCGCCAGCAGCGCGGGGGACAGGATTTCCTACGAGCAGTACTTC.

In DNA form, the CDR3 reads TGCACCAGCAGCCAAGACTGGACAGGGGGTAATGGCTACACCTTC. This encodes CTSSQDWTGGNGYTF. The V gene is TRBV1, the J gene TRBJ1-2; TRBD1, the table's D call, was not compared with the DNA. TRBV1 is reported as a pseudogene. The CDR3 contains 15 residues.

This clone was detected only once. The rearrangement links TRBV4-1 to TRBJ1-1, with D hard to call. Germline V gene sequence: CDR1 MGHRA, CDR2 YSYEKL. The CDR3 length is 13 residues. V dropped 2 bases and J dropped 6 bases, with 10 bases sitting between them. CDR3 residues: CASSQIGLAEAFF. DNA of the CDR3: TGCGCCAGCAGCCAAATTGGCTTGGCTGAAGCTTTCTTT.

The chain combines TRBV19 with TRBJ2-3, with 7 bases matching TRBD1. Germline CDR1 reads LNHDA; CDR2 reads SQIVND (reference sequence). CDR3 length equals 16 residues. V gave up 5 bases and J gave up 1 base; unmatched junction bases: 9. The CDR3: CASSPGRTGGTDTQYF. The CDR3 nucleotides read TGTGCCAGTAGTCCGGGACGGACAGGCGGCACAGATACGCAGTATTTT.